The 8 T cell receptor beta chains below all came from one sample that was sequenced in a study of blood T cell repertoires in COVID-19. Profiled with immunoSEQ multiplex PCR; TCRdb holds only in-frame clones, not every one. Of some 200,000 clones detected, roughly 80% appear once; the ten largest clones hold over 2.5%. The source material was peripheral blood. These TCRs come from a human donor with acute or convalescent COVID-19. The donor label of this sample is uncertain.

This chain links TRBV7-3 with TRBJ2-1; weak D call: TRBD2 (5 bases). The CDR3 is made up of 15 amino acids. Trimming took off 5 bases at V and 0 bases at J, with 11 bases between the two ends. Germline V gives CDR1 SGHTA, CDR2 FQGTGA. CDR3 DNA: TGTGCCAGCAGCGTGAGCGGCCCCTCCTACAATGAGCAGTTCTTC. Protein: CASSVSGPSYNEQFF.

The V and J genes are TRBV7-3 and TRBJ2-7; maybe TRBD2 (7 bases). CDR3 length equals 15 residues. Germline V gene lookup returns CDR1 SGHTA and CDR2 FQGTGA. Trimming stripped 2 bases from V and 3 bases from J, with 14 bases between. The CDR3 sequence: CASSLGGASNYEQYF. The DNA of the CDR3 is TGTGCCAGCAGCTTAGGGGGGGCTAGCAACTACGAGCAGTACTTC. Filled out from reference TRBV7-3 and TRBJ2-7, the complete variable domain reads GAGVSQTPSNKVTEKGKYVELRCDPISGHTALYWYRQSLGQGPEFLIYFQGTGAADDSGLPNDRFFAVRPEGSVSTLKIQRTERGDSAVYLCASSLGGASNYEQYFGPGTRLTVT.

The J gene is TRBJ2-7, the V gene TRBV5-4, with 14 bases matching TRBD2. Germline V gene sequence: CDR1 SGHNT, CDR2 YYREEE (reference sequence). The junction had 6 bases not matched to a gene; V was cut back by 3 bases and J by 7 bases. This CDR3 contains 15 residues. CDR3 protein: CASSSTGLAGDEQYF. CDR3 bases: TGTGCCAGCAGCTCAACGGGACTAGCGGGAGATGAGCAGTACTTC.

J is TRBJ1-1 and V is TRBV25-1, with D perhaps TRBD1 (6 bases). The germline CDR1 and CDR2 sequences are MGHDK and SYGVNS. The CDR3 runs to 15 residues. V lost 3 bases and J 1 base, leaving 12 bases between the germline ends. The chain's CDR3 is CASSERDNQNTEAFF. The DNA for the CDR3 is TGTGCCAGCAGTGAGAGGGACAACCAGAACACTGAAGCTTTCTTT.

CDR3 nucleotide sequence: TGTGCCAGCAGCCGCGGGACTAGCGGGGCCCTCAGGGATGAGCAGTTCTTC. This codes for CASSRGTSGALRDEQFF. This chain connects TRBV28 to TRBJ2-1; 13 nucleotides line up with TRBD2. Germline trimming cut 6 bases from V and 8 bases from J; bases unmatched to any gene: 13. Germline assignment: CDR1 MDHEN and CDR2 SYDVKM. The CDR3 consists of 17 residues.

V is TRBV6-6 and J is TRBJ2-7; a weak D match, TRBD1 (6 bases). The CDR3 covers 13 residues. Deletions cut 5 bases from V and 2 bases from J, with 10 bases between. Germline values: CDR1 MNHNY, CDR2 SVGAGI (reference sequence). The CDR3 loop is CASSGRDTYEQYF. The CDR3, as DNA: TGTGCCAGCAGTGGTCGGGACACCTACGAGCAGTACTTC.

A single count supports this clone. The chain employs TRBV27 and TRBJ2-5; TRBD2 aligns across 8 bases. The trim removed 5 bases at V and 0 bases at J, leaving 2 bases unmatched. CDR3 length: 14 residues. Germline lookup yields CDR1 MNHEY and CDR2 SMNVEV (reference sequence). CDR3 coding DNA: TGTGCCAGCAGTCCGGGGGGGTACCAAGAGACCCAGTACTTC. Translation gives CASSPGGYQETQYF.

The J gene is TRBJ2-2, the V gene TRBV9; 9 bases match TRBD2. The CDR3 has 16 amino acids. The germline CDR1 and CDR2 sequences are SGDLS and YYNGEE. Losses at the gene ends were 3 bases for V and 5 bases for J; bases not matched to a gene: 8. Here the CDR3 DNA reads TGTGCCAGCAGCGGGCCTTACAGCGGGGGGACCGGGGAGCTGTTTTTT. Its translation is CASSGPYSGGTGELFF.